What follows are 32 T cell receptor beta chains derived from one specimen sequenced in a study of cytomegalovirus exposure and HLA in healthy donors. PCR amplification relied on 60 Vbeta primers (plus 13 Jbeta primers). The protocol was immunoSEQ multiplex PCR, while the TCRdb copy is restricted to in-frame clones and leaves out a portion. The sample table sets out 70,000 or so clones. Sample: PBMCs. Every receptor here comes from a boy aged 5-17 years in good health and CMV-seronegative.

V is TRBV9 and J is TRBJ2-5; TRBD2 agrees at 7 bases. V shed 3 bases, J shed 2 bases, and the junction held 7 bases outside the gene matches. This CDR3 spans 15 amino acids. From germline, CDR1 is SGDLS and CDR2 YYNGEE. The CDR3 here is CASSASGTLQETQYF. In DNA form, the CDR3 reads TGTGCCAGCAGCGCAAGCGGGACCCTACAAGAGACCCAGTACTTC. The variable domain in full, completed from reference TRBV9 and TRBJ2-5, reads DSGVTQTPKHLITATGQRVTLRCSPRSGDLSVYWYQQSLDQGLQFLIQYYNGEERAKGNILERFSAQQFPDLHSELNLSSLELGDSALYFCASSASGTLQETQYFGPGTRLLVL.

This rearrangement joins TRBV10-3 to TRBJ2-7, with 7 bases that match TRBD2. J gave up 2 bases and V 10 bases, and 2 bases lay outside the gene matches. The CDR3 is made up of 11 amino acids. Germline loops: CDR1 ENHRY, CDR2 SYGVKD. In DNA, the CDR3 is TGTGCCAGCGGGAGCACCTACGAGCAGTACTTC. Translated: CASGSTYEQYF.

The CDR3 DNA sequence: TGCGCCAGCAGTGAGTCTGGCGGGAGCTCCTACAATGAGCAGTTCTTC. It codes for CASSESGGSSYNEQFF. The chain combines TRBV10-1 with TRBJ2-1, with 7 bases matching TRBD2. With 0 bases clipped from V and 0 bases from J, the junction kept 2 bases outside the gene matches. The CDR3 spans 16 residues. Germline CDR1 reads WNHNN; CDR2 reads SYGVQD (reference sequence).

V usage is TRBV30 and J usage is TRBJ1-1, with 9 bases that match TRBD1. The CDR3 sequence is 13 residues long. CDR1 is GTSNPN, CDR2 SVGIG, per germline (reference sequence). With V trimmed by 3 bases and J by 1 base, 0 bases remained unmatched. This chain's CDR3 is CAWRQGANTEAFF. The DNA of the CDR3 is TGTGCCTGGAGACAGGGGGCGAACACTGAAGCTTTCTTT.

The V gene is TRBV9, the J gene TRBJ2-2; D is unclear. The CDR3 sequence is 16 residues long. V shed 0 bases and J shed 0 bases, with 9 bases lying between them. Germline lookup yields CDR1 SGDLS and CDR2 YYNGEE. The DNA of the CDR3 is TGTGCCAGCAGCGTAGCTTGGCGGACGAACACCGGGGAGCTGTTTTTT. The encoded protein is CASSVAWRTNTGELFF.

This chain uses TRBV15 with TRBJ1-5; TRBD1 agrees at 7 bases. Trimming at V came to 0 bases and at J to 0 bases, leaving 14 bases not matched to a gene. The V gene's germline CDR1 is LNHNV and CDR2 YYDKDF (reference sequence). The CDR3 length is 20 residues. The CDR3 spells CATSRDPLALTGSSNQPQHF. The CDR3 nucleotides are TGTGCCACCAGCAGAGATCCCCTCGCATTGACAGGGAGTAGCAATCAGCCCCAGCATTTT.

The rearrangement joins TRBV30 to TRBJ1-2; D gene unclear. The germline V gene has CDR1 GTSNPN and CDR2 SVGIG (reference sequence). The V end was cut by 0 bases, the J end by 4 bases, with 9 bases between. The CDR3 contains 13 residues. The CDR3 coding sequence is TGTGCCTGGAGTGTGCCAGGACTCTATGGCTACACCTTC. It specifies CAWSVPGLYGYTF.

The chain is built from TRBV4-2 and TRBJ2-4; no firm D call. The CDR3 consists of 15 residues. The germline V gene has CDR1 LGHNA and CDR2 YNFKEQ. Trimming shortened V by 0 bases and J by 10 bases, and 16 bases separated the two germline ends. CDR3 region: CASSQEFSSASIQYF. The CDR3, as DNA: TGTGCCAGCAGCCAAGAGTTTTCGAGCGCCTCTATTCAGTACTTC.

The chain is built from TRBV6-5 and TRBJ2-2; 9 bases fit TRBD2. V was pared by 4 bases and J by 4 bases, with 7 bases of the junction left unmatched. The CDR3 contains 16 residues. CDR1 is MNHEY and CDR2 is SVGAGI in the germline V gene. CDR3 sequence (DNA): TGTGCCAGCAGTTTTGGGACTAGCTATGGCACCGGGGAGCTGTTTTTT. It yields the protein CASSFGTSYGTGELFF.

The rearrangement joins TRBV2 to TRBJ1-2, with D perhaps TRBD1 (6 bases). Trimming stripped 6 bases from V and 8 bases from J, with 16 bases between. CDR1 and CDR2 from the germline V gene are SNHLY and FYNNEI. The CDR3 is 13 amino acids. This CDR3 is CASRRLQGNGYTF. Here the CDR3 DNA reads TGTGCCAGCAGACGCCTCCAGGGGAACGGCTACACCTTC.

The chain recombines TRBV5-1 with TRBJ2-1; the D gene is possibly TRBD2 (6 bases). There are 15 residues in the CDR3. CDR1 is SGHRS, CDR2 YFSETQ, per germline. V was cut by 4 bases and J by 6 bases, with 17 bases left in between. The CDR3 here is CASSGSGTTFNEQFF. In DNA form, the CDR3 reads TGCGCCAGCAGCGGTAGCGGCACTACTTTCAATGAGCAGTTCTTC.

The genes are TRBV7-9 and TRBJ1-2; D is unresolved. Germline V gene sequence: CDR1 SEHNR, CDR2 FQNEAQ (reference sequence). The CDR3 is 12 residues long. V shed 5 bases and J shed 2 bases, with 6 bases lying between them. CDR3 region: CASSSSNYGYTF. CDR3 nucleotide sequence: TGTGCCAGCAGCAGTAGCAACTATGGCTACACCTTC.

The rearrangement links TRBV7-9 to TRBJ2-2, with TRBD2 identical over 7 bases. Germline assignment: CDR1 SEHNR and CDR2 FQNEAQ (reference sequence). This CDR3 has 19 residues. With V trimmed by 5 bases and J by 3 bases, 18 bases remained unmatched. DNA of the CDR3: TGTGCCAGCAGCCGTGCCGCTCGGGCGGGAGATGATTACACCGGGGAGCTGTTTTTT. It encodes CASSRAARAGDDYTGELFF.

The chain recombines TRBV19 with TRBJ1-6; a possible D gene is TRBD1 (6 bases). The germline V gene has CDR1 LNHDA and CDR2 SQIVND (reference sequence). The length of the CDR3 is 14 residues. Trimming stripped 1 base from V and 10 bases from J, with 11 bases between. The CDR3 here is CASSIGQGISPLHF. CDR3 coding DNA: TGTGCCAGTAGTATAGGCCAGGGGATATCACCCCTCCACTTT.

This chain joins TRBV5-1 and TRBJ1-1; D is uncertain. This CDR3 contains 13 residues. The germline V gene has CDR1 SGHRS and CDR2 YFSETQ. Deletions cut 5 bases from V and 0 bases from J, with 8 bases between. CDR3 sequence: CASRVDMNTEAFF. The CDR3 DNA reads TGCGCCAGCAGGGTAGATATGAACACTGAAGCTTTCTTT.

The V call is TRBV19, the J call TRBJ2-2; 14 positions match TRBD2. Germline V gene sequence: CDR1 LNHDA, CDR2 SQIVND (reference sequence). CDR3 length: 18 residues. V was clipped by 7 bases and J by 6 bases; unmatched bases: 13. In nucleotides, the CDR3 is TGTGCCAGTAAATCGACTAGCGGGAGGGCCTGGGGACCCGGGGAGCTGTTTTTT. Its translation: CASKSTSGRAWGPGELFF.

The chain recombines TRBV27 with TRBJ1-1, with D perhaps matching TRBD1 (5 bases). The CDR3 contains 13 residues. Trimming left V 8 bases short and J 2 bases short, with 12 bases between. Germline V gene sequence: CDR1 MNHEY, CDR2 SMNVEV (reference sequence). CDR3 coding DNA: TGTGCCAGCGGGGCACAGATAAACACTGAAGCTTTCTTT. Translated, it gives CASGAQINTEAFF.

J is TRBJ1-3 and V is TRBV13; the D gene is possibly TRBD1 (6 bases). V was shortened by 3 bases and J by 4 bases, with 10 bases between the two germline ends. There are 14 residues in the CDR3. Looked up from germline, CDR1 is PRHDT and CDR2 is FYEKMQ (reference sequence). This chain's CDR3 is CASSFGGQGNTIYF. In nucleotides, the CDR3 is TGTGCCAGCAGCTTCGGGGGGCAAGGAAACACCATATATTTT.

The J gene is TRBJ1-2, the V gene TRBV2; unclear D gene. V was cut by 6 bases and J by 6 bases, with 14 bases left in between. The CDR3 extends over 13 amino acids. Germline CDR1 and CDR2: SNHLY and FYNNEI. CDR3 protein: CASSIHNRDGYTF. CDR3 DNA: TGTGCCAGCAGCATACATAATCGGGATGGCTACACCTTC.

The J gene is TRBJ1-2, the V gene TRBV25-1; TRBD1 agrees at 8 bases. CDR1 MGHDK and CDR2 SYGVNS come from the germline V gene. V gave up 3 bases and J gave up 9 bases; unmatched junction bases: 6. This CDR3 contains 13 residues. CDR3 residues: CASSDPGQGSYTF. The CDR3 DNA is TGTGCCAGCAGTGACCCCGGACAGGGAAGCTACACCTTC.

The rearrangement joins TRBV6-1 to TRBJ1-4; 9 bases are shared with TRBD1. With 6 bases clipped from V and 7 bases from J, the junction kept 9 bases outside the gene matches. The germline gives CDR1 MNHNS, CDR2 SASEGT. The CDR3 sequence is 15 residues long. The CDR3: CASRNSGTGSEKLFF. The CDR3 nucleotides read TGTGCCAGCAGAAACTCCGGGACAGGGAGTGAAAAACTGTTTTTT.

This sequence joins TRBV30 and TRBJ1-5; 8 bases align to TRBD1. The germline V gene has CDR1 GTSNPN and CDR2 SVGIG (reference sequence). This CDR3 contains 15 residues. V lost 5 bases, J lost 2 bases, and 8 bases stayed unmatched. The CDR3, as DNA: TGTGCCTGGGGGGCCGCGGACAGGGGCAATCAGCCCCAGCATTTT. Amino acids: CAWGAADRGNQPQHF. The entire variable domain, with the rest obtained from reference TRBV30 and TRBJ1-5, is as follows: SQTIHQWPATLVQPVGSPLSLECTVEGTSNPNLYWYRQAAGRGLQLLFYSVGIGQISSEVPQNLSASRPQDRQFILSSKKLLLSDSGFYLCAWGAADRGNQPQHFGDGTRLSIL.

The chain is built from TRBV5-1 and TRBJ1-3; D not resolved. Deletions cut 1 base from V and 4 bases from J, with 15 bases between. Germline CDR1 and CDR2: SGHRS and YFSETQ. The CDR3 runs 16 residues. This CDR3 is CASSLSPSAGGNTIYF. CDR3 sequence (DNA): TGCGCCAGCAGCTTGTCGCCGAGTGCGGGGGGAAACACCATATATTTT.

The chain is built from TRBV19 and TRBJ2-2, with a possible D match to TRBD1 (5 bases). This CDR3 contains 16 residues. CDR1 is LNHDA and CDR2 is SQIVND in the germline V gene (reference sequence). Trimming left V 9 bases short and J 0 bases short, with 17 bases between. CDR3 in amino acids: CASTYRRQPNTGELFF. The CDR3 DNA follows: TGTGCCAGCACTTACCGCAGACAGCCGAACACCGGGGAGCTGTTTTTT.

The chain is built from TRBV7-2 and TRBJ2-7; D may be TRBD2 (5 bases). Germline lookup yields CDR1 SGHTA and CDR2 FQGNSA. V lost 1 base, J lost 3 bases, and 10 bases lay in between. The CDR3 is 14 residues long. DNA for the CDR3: TGTGCCAGCAGCTTAGGGACTGGAATCTACGAGCAGTACTTC. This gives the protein CASSLGTGIYEQYF.

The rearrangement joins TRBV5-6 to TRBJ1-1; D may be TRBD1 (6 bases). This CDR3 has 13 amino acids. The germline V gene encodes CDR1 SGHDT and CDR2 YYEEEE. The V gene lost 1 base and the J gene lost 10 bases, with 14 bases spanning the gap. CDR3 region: CASSLPGHQLAFF. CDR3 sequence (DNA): TGTGCCAGCAGCTTGCCGGGACATCAGTTAGCTTTCTTT.

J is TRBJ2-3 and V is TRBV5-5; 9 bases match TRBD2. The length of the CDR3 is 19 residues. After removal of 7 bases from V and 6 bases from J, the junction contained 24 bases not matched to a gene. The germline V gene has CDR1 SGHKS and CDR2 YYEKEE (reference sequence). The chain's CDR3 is CASRLGLASSALQLDTQYF. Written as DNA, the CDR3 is TGTGCCAGCCGATTGGGACTAGCCAGTTCCGCTTTACAGCTTGATACGCAGTATTTT.

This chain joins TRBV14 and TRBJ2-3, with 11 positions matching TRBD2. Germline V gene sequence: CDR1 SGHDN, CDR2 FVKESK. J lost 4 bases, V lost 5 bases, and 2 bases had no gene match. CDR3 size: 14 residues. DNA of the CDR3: TGTGCCAGCAGCGTACTAGCGGGAGCAGATACGCAGTATTTT. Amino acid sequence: CASSVLAGADTQYF.

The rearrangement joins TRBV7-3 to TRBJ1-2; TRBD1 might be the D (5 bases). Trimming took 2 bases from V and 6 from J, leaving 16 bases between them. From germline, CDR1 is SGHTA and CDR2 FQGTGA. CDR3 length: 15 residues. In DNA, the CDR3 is TGTGCCAGCAGCTTACGGAGGGGACGGTTGAATGGCTACACCTTC. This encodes CASSLRRGRLNGYTF.

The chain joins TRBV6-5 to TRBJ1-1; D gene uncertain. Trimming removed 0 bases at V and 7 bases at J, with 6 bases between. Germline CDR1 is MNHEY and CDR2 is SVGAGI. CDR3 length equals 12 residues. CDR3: CASSYSGSEAFF. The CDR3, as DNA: TGTGCCAGCAGTTACTCTGGCAGTGAAGCTTTCTTT.

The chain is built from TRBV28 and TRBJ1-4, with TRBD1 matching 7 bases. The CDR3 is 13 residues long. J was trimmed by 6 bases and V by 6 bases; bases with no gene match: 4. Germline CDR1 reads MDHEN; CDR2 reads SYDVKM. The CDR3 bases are TGTGCCAGCAGAAACGACAGGGATGAAAAACTGTTTTTT. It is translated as CASRNDRDEKLFF.

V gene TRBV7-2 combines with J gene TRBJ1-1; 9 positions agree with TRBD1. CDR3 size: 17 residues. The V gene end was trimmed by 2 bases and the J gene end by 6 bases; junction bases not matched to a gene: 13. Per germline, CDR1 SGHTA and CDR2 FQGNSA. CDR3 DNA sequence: TGTGCCAGCAGCTTAACGGGACAGGGTAGTTTCGCGGCTGAAGCTTTCTTT. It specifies CASSLTGQGSFAAEAFF.